A single count supports the clone carrying this T cell receptor beta chain. CDR1 is SEHNR, CDR2 FQNEAQ, per germline (reference sequence). This CDR3 region has 16 residues. Trimming cost V 5 bases and J 3 bases, with 18 bases left between them. Measured with immunoSEQ multiplex PCR; TCRdb has only the in-frame clones, and not every one. The table lists about 190,000 clones, roughly 81% of them singletons. The data stem from a study of blood T cell repertoires in COVID-19. Study-level information: From the United States, Italy and Spain came samples of acute and convalescent COVID-19. In each case, the material was cDNA or gDNA derived from T cells, B-cell-depleted T cells, or PBMCs.

The source is a woman aged 70 to 79 with active or convalescent COVID-19. The rearrangement joins TRBV7-9 to TRBJ2-3; a weak D match, TRBD2 (6 bases). The sample taken for sequencing was peripheral blood. The CDR3 DNA reads as TGTGCCAGCAGCCCCGTGGCGGGAAGGACGACAGATACGCAGTATTTT. This sequence encodes CASSPVAGRTTDTQYF.